The subject of this entry is one T cell receptor (beta chain). The antigen is unknown. This sample is part of a study of cytomegalovirus exposure and HLA in healthy donors. General study results and limits: The study had only CMV serostatus as immune exposure information. A prior analysis recorded that most TCR beta V segments were productive about 87% or about 30% of the time.

At collection, donors were nominally healthy, but unrecorded immune exposures were probable. PCR was performed using 60 Vbeta and 13 Jbeta primers. The assay was immunoSEQ multiplex PCR, and TCRdb's table has in-frame clones only and misses some. The profile shows roughly 180,000 clones, approximately 80% of them singletons. This clonotype originated in a female donor in good health and CMV-seronegative. Sample: PBMCs.

CDR3 sequence reads: CASSPLPGTGKTYEQYF. In DNA form, the CDR3 reads TGTGCCAGCAGCCCTCTACCCGGTACAGGGAAAACCTACGAGCAGTACTTC. The chain carries TRBV5-6 and TRBJ2-7; tentative D call: TRBD1 (6 bases). V was clipped by 4 bases and J by 2 bases, with 22 bases between them. CDR1 is SGHDT, CDR2 YYEEEE, per germline. This CDR3 spans 17 amino acids.